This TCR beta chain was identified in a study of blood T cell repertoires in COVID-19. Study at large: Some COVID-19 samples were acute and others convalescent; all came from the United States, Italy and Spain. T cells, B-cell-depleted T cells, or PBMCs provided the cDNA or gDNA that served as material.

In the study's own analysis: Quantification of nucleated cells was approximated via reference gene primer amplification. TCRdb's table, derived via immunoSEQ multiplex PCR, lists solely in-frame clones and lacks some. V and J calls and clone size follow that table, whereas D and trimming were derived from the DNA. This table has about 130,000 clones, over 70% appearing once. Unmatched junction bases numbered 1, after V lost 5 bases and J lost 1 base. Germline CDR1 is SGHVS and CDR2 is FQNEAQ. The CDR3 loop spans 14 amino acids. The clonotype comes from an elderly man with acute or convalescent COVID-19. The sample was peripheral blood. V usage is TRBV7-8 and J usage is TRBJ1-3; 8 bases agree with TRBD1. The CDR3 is CASSRDRSGNTIYF. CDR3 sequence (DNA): TGTGCCAGCAGCAGGGACAGGTCTGGAAACACCATATATTTT.